The 31 T cell receptor beta chains in this list originate from one sample, sequenced in a study of neurological immune-mediated disorders. MiXCR was run by TCRdb on the 5' RACE reads, yielding one entry per CDR3 protein. The table lists tens of thousands of distinct CDR3 sequences, about 9.5% of them singletons, with 1.5% to 2% in the top ten. The sample was PBMCs. The receptor source for this set is a man aged 45-60 years in good health.

Worth noting for this clonotype: A much larger clone differs by one base, so this may be a read error. The chain links TRBV28 to TRBJ2-2; 7 bases align to TRBD2. The CDR3 runs to 12 residues. J lost 9 bases, V lost 6 bases, and 4 bases had no gene match. Germline V gene lookup returns CDR1 MDHEN and CDR2 SYDVKM. The CDR3 coding sequence is TGTGCCAGCAGGGGAGGGGCCTGGGAGCTGTTTTTT. This translates into CASRGGAWELFF.

The table lists this clonotype with a few counts. The chain joins TRBV5-1 to TRBJ1-1; the D is unclear. Germline lookup yields CDR1 SGHRS and CDR2 YFSETQ. V was shortened by 6 bases and J by 5 bases, with 17 bases between the two germline ends. The CDR3 runs 14 residues. The chain's CDR3 is CASTSSAGGTEAFF. The CDR3 nucleotides are TGCGCCAGCACCTCTTCGGCCGGAGGGACTGAAGCTTTCTTT. The full variable domain, with the rest looked up from reference TRBV5-1 and TRBJ1-1, is KAGVTQTPRYLIKTRGQQVTLSCSPISGHRSVSWYQQTPGQGLQFLFEYFSETQRNKGNFPGRFSGRQFSNSRSEMNVSTLELGDSALYLCASTSSAGGTEAFFGQGTRLTVV.

This clonotype was found many times. The chain joins TRBV24-1 to TRBJ2-1; D is ambiguous. The CDR3 runs to 13 residues. V lost 4 bases and J 5 bases, leaving 8 bases between the germline ends. In germline, CDR1 is KGHDR, CDR2 SFDVKD. The DNA of the CDR3 is TGTGCCACCAGTGACGGTGGTAACAATGAGCAGTTCTTC. Amino acid sequence: CATSDGGNNEQFF.

The gene calls are TRBV12-3 or TRBV12-4 and TRBJ1-4, with D possibly being TRBD1 (5 bases). The V gene lost 7 bases and the J gene lost 8 bases, with 8 bases spanning the gap. The CDR3 is 11 residues long. CDR3 coding DNA: TGTGCCAGCACCTGGGGGGAAAAACTGTTTTTT. The encoded protein is CASTWGEKLFF.

The table lists this clonotype with many counts. This chain joins TRBV5-1 and TRBJ2-2; D is undetermined. This CDR3 contains 14 residues. Between the trimmed V and J ends, which lost 0 bases and 1 base, there was a span of 4 bases. Germline V gene sequence: CDR1 SGHRS, CDR2 YFSETQ. CDR3 bases: TGCGCCAGCAGCTTGGTACAGAACACCGGGGAGCTGTTTTTT. Its translation is CASSLVQNTGELFF.

This clonotype came up many times. The chain couples TRBV12-3 or TRBV12-4 to TRBJ2-3, with D possibly being TRBD2 (5 bases). Trimming stripped 5 bases from V and 4 bases from J, with 10 bases between. This CDR3 has 13 residues. Here the CDR3 reads CASSSHGADTQYF. The CDR3 DNA is TGTGCCAGCAGTAGTCACGGGGCAGATACGCAGTATTTT.

This clonotype was counted ten times or more. This chain uses TRBV20-1 with TRBJ2-2, with 9 bases aligning to TRBD1. The CDR3 extends over 14 amino acids. CDR1 is DFQATT and CDR2 is SNEGSKA in the germline V gene (reference sequence). J was trimmed by 1 base and V by 6 bases; bases with no gene match: 3. The CDR3 sequence is CSAQGQGNTGELFF. The CDR3 bases are TGCAGTGCCCAGGGACAGGGGAACACCGGGGAGCTGTTTTTT.

This clonotype was observed at least ten times. The chain carries TRBV9 and TRBJ2-5; TRBD2 might be the D (6 bases). With 2 bases removed from V and 5 bases from J, the gap between germline ends came to 10 bases. CDR1 and CDR2 (germline): SGDLS, YYNGEE. This CDR3 spans 13 amino acids. CDR3 sequence: CASSVLGGETQYF. CDR3 DNA sequence: TGTGCCAGCAGCGTCCTAGGAGGGGAGACCCAGTACTTC.

There are many counts of this clonotype. V is TRBV9 and J is TRBJ2-7; no clear D gene. The CDR3 length is 16 residues. Germline V gives CDR1 SGDLS, CDR2 YYNGEE. V was trimmed by 0 bases and J by 2 bases, leaving 15 bases between them. The CDR3 sequence: CASSVDLGVGTYEQYF. CDR3 bases: TGTGCCAGCAGCGTAGACCTAGGCGTAGGGACCTACGAGCAGTACTTC.

This clonotype occurred many times. This chain joins TRBV3-1 and TRBJ2-1; 9 positions match TRBD2. V was pared by 1 base and J by 4 bases, with 5 bases of the junction left unmatched. Germline V gene lookup returns CDR1 LGHDT and CDR2 YNNKEL (reference sequence). The CDR3 has 16 residues. CDR3: CASSQGSGSWYNEQFF. The CDR3 DNA is TGTGCCAGCAGCCAAGGTAGCGGGAGTTGGTACAATGAGCAGTTCTTC.

The chain uses TRBV12-3 or TRBV12-4 and TRBJ2-7, with D possibly being TRBD1 (5 bases). The CDR3 sequence is 16 residues long. Trimming left V 7 bases short and J 3 bases short, with 22 bases between. The CDR3 spells CASMGILNRGGYEQYF. For the CDR3, the DNA is TGTGCCAGCATGGGTATTCTTAATAGGGGTGGCTACGAGCAGTACTTC.

This clonotype has ten or more counts. The chain has TRBV7-2 and TRBJ2-2; D is uncertain. This CDR3 spans 15 amino acids. The V and J ends lost 6 bases and 0 bases respectively, with 11 bases between them. Germline CDR1 is SGHTA and CDR2 is FQGNSA. As DNA, the CDR3 is TGTGCCAGCAGAACGGCCTTCGCGAACACCGGGGAGCTGTTTTTT. Protein: CASRTAFANTGELFF.

This clonotype was seen at least ten times. The chain joins TRBV12-3 or TRBV12-4 to TRBJ2-7; 9 nucleotides line up with TRBD1. The CDR3 consists of 16 residues. V shed 6 bases and J 6 bases; nucleotides not matched to a gene: 15. CDR3 sequence: CASSLNRRDRVREQYF. The CDR3, as DNA: TGTGCCAGCAGCCTAAATCGACGGGACAGGGTGCGCGAGCAGTACTTC.

This clonotype has ten or more counts. The chain links TRBV5-1 to TRBJ1-1, with 10 positions matching TRBD1. The trim removed 4 bases at V and 1 base at J, leaving 7 bases unmatched. This CDR3 region has 16 residues. Germline lookup yields CDR1 SGHRS and CDR2 YFSETQ. The CDR3 region has the DNA TGCGCCAGCAGCCGCGAATGGACAGGGGGGAACACTGAAGCTTTCTTT. It yields the protein CASSREWTGGNTEAFF.

This clonotype has a count of ten or more. J is TRBJ1-1 and V is TRBV7-2; D ambiguous. Germline loops: CDR1 SGHTA, CDR2 FQGNSA. V was clipped by 1 base and J by 6 bases, with 9 bases between them. CDR3 length: 13 amino acids. CDR3 in amino acids: CASSLEIRSEAFF. The CDR3 coding sequence is TGTGCCAGCAGCTTAGAAATCCGCTCTGAAGCTTTCTTT.

In this sample, this clonotype turned up many times. The CDR3 bases are TGTGCCAGCAGTTACTTAGGCGGTGAAAAACTGTTTTTT. This translates into CASSYLGGEKLFF. The V call is TRBV6-5, the J call TRBJ1-4; D ambiguous. Germline loops: CDR1 MNHEY, CDR2 SVGAGI. CDR3 size: 13 residues. V was pared by 1 base and J by 7 bases, with 7 bases between.

This clonotype was counted at least ten times. The V gene is TRBV7-9, the J gene TRBJ2-1; D remains unclear. The CDR3 runs to 13 residues. CDR1 is SEHNR, CDR2 FQNEAQ, per germline (reference sequence). V shed 2 bases and J shed 4 bases, with 6 bases lying between them. DNA of the CDR3: TGTGCCAGCAGCTTATACCTATACAATGAGCAGTTCTTC. It codes for CASSLYLYNEQFF.

This clonotype was detected many times. The chain couples TRBV27 to TRBJ1-6; no clear D gene. Germline assignment: CDR1 MNHEY and CDR2 SMNVEV (reference sequence). The ends were cut back, 8 bases at V and 0 bases at J, with 5 bases in the middle. The CDR3 totals 13 residues. In nucleotides, the CDR3 is TGTGCCAGCGCGTTCTCCTATAATTCACCCCTCCACTTT. Translation: CASAFSYNSPLHF.

This clonotype was seen repeatedly, ten times or more. The chain carries TRBV6-5 and TRBJ1-4; 8 bases align to TRBD1. Germline V gene data show CDR1 as MNHEY and CDR2 as SVGAGI. The CDR3 sequence is 14 residues long. J was trimmed by 5 bases and V by 5 bases; bases with no gene match: 4. The CDR3 DNA sequence: TGTGCCAGCAGTAGACAGGGGATGAATGAAAAACTGTTTTTT. This encodes CASSRQGMNEKLFF.

Many counts were recorded for this clonotype. The chain carries TRBV10-3 and TRBJ1-2; TRBD1 agrees at 10 bases. The V segment lost 2 bases and the J segment 4 bases; nucleotides outside the gene matches: 10. Germline V gene lookup returns CDR1 ENHRY and CDR2 SYGVKD. The length of the CDR3 is 17 residues. The CDR3 loop reads CAISEGLRQGAVYGYTF. The CDR3 nucleotides are TGTGCCATCAGTGAGGGATTAAGACAGGGGGCAGTCTATGGCTACACCTTC.

This clonotype has at least ten counts. This chain connects TRBV12-3 or TRBV12-4 to TRBJ1-1, with D maybe TRBD1 (6 bases). This CDR3 is built from 15 residues. Trimming removed 5 bases at V and 2 bases at J, with 15 bases between. CDR3 region: CASSGSDRYNTEAFF. The CDR3 DNA reads as TGTGCCAGCAGTGGTTCGGACAGATACAACACTGAAGCTTTCTTT.

The table lists this clonotype with many counts. The genes are TRBV7-3 and TRBJ1-5; the D gene is possibly TRBD1 (6 bases). CDR1 and CDR2 from the germline V gene are SGHTA and FQGTGA. The CDR3 covers 18 residues. The V and J ends lost 5 bases and 4 bases respectively, with 24 bases between them. For the CDR3, the DNA is TGTGCCAGCAGCCACAGGGCCCCGGACAACAGAACTAATCAGCCCCAGCATTTT. Its translation is CASSHRAPDNRTNQPQHF.

This clonotype was observed at least ten times. The chain recombines TRBV7-6 with TRBJ2-7; TRBD1 agrees at 11 bases. The ends lost 4 bases at V and 6 bases at J; junction bases unmatched: 5. The germline V gene has CDR1 SGHVS and CDR2 FNYEAQ. The CDR3 is 14 amino acids. The DNA of the CDR3 is TGTGCCAGCAGCTCACCGGGACAGGGGGTCGAGCAGTACTTC. It specifies CASSSPGQGVEQYF.

This clonotype was detected ten times or more. The genes are TRBV10-3 and TRBJ2-7; a weak D match, TRBD1 (5 bases). This CDR3 has 15 amino acids. From germline, CDR1 is ENHRY and CDR2 SYGVKD. Trimming stripped 3 bases from V and 3 bases from J, with 15 bases between. The CDR3 loop is CAISDGAQVGYEQYF. In nucleotides, the CDR3 is TGTGCCATCAGTGATGGGGCCCAAGTCGGCTACGAGCAGTACTTC.

This clonotype has at least ten counts. The rearrangement joins TRBV3-1 to TRBJ1-5; no definite D call. CDR1 and CDR2 (germline): LGHDT, YNNKEL (reference sequence). The CDR3 has 13 residues. The ends were cut back, 2 bases at V and 5 bases at J, with 7 bases in the middle. The CDR3 here is CASSQSEDQPQHF. As DNA, the CDR3 is TGTGCCAGCAGCCAAAGTGAAGATCAGCCCCAGCATTTT.

Many counts were recorded for this clonotype. The chain couples TRBV20-1 to TRBJ2-6, with D possibly being TRBD2 (6 bases). Trimming took 6 bases from V and 2 from J, leaving 17 bases between them. Germline V gene data show CDR1 as DFQATT and CDR2 as SNEGSKA (reference sequence). The CDR3 covers 16 residues. The CDR3 nucleotides are TGCAGTGCCGACGGAGGGGCTGGGCCTGGGGCCAACGTCCTGACTTTC. This sequence encodes CSADGGAGPGANVLTF.

This clonotype was recorded at least ten times. V is TRBV29-1 and J is TRBJ2-1; D gene ambiguous. The germline CDR1 and CDR2 sequences are SQVTM and ANQGSEA. V was trimmed by 2 bases and J by 0 bases, leaving 5 bases between them. The CDR3 spans 13 residues. Here the CDR3 DNA reads TGCAGCGTTGAACCAAGCTCCTACAATGAGCAGTTCTTC. Translating it yields CSVEPSSYNEQFF.

This clonotype was recorded at least ten times. The CDR3 coding sequence is TGCGCCAGCAGCAGATCGTGGGGGCTATCAGATACGCAGTATTTT. This translates into CASSRSWGLSDTQYF. The V and J genes are TRBV5-1 and TRBJ2-3; TRBD1 is a possible D gene (6 bases). CDR1 and CDR2 (germline): SGHRS, YFSETQ. CDR3 length: 15 residues. V lost 4 bases and J 4 bases, leaving 16 bases between the germline ends.

This clonotype was picked up many times. V gene TRBV5-6 combines with J gene TRBJ2-1, with 7 bases that match TRBD1. The CDR3 is 16 amino acids. CDR1 and CDR2 from the germline V gene are SGHDT and YYEEEE. V trimming: 3 bases; J trimming: 5 bases; junction bases outside the gene matches: 11. CDR3 sequence (DNA): TGTGCCAGCAGCTCGCCTTCGGGACAGTATGACAATGAGCAGTTCTTC. It encodes CASSSPSGQYDNEQFF.

At least ten counts were recorded for this clonotype. This chain connects TRBV5-1 to TRBJ2-3; D unclear. Germline V gene lookup returns CDR1 SGHRS and CDR2 YFSETQ. This CDR3 region has 12 residues. With 2 bases removed from V and 5 bases from J, the gap between germline ends came to 6 bases. The CDR3 protein is CASSLSEDTQYF. The CDR3 bases are TGCGCCAGCAGCTTATCTGAAGATACGCAGTATTTT.

This clonotype was recorded many times. The V call is TRBV5-1, the J call TRBJ1-2; 10 bases fit TRBD1. The ends lost 3 bases at V and 6 bases at J; junction bases unmatched: 8. The CDR3 loop spans 15 amino acids. Germline V gene data show CDR1 as SGHRS and CDR2 as YFSETQ. CDR3 region: CASSSRTGGVDGYTF. In DNA form, the CDR3 reads TGCGCCAGCAGCTCAAGGACAGGGGGAGTGGATGGCTACACCTTC. The whole variable domain, filled in from reference TRBV5-1 and TRBJ1-2, reads KAGVTQTPRYLIKTRGQQVTLSCSPISGHRSVSWYQQTPGQGLQFLFEYFSETQRNKGNFPGRFSGRQFSNSRSEMNVSTLELGDSALYLCASSSRTGGVDGYTFGSGTRLTVV.